Listed here are 20 T cell receptor beta chains from one sample, sequenced in a study of T cell changes during pregnancy in multiple sclerosis. Sequencing was performed with immunoSEQ multiplex PCR; in TCRdb, only in-frame clones are kept and a portion is missing. The table has over 35,000 clones, 90% to 95% seen once. The specimen comprised CD4+ T cells from peripheral blood mononuclear cells, sampled in the second trimester of pregnancy. These receptors were collected from a female donor in good health, enrolled as a control in a pregnancy study.

The V call is TRBV10-3, the J call TRBJ2-1, with 9 bases aligning to TRBD2. CDR3 size: 19 residues. Trimming at V came to 11 bases and at J to 2 bases, leaving 22 bases not matched to a gene. The germline gives CDR1 ENHRY, CDR2 SYGVKD. CDR3 nucleotides: TGTGCCGCGGGAGACAGGGCTGGCGGGAGGGTTCAAGCCTACAATGAGCAGTTCTTC. This translates into CAAGDRAGGRVQAYNEQFF.

The chain uses TRBV27 and TRBJ2-1, with 7 bases matching TRBD1. This CDR3 region has 17 residues. Trimming at V came to 7 bases and at J to 4 bases, leaving 16 bases not matched to a gene. CDR1 is MNHEY and CDR2 is SMNVEV in the germline V gene (reference sequence). The CDR3 region is CASTQRGPQTRYNEQFF. Here the CDR3 DNA reads TGTGCCAGCACGCAGAGGGGGCCTCAAACCCGGTACAATGAGCAGTTCTTC.

This chain links TRBV28 with TRBJ1-3; D may be TRBD1 (5 bases). Trimming removed 2 bases at V and 3 bases at J, with 8 bases between. The CDR3 spans 14 residues. The germline CDR1 and CDR2 sequences are MDHEN and SYDVKM. The CDR3: CASSLPGFGNTIYF. CDR3 nucleotides: TGTGCCAGCAGTTTACCAGGGTTTGGAAACACCATATATTTT. The full variable domain, in which reference TRBV28 and TRBJ1-3 provide the parts outside the CDR3, is DVKVTQSSRYLVKRTGEKVFLECVQDMDHENMFWYRQDPGLGLRLIYFSYDVKMKEKGDIPEGYSVSREKKERFSLILESASTNQTSMYLCASSLPGFGNTIYFGEGSWLTVV.

The genes are TRBV5-1 and TRBJ2-3, with D perhaps TRBD1 (6 bases). Germline CDR1 and CDR2: SGHRS and YFSETQ. Between the trimmed V and J ends, which lost 2 bases and 6 bases, there was a span of 13 bases. This CDR3 has 14 amino acids. The CDR3 DNA reads TGCGCCAGCAGCTTTGCAGGGGTCGGGGATACGCAGTATTTT. Protein product: CASSFAGVGDTQYF.

The V gene is TRBV5-8, the J gene TRBJ2-7, with no clear D. Germline V gene lookup returns CDR1 SGHTS and CDR2 YDEGEE. V was pared by 1 base and J by 3 bases, with 14 bases between. The CDR3 length is 15 residues. Here the CDR3 reads CASSLNLTPLYEQYF. The DNA for the CDR3 is TGTGCCAGCAGCTTGAATCTGACACCTCTCTACGAGCAGTACTTC.

This clone came up once. The chain combines TRBV6-6 with TRBJ2-3; TRBD2 is a possible D gene (6 bases). Trimming cost V 2 bases and J 7 bases, with 13 bases left between them. Germline CDR1 MNHNY, CDR2 SVGAGI (reference sequence). The CDR3 covers 14 residues. CDR3 bases: TGTGCCAGCAGTTACCTGCGGGACGGGTATACGCAGTATTTT. Translating gives CASSYLRDGYTQYF.

This CDR3 is CASSIAFSDIYTGELFF. For the CDR3, the DNA is TGTGCCAGTAGTATAGCGTTTTCGGACATATACACCGGGGAGCTGTTTTTT. J is TRBJ2-2 and V is TRBV19; D may be TRBD1 (5 bases). The CDR3 runs 17 residues. CDR1 is LNHDA and CDR2 is SQIVND in the germline V gene (reference sequence). With 1 base removed from V and 3 bases from J, the gap between germline ends came to 15 bases.

The chain recombines TRBV6-1 with TRBJ1-5; possibly TRBD1 for D (5 bases). The CDR3 spans 13 residues. V lost 1 base, J lost 7 bases, and 8 bases lay in between. Germline V lookup: CDR1 MNHNS, CDR2 SASEGT. CDR3 in DNA: TGTGCCAGCAGTGAAGTAAGGGGCCAGCCCCAGCATTTT. It specifies CASSEVRGQPQHF.

V is TRBV5-1 and J is TRBJ2-5; perhaps TRBD2 as D (6 bases). This CDR3 contains 13 residues. Germline CDR1 reads SGHRS; CDR2 reads YFSETQ. Trimming left V 4 bases short and J 5 bases short, with 12 bases between. The CDR3 here is CASSLTSSETQYF. CDR3 nucleotide sequence: TGCGCCAGCAGCCTGACTAGTTCCGAGACCCAGTACTTC.

The gene calls are TRBV28 and TRBJ2-7; tentatively, D is TRBD2 (5 bases). The ends were cut back, 6 bases at V and 4 bases at J, with 19 bases in the middle. Germline-derived CDR1 and CDR2 are MDHEN and SYDVKM. The CDR3 loop spans 15 amino acids. The CDR3 loop is CASRSMRRQTYEQYF. CDR3 coding DNA: TGTGCCAGCAGATCCATGCGGAGGCAGACTTACGAGCAGTACTTC.

The V gene is TRBV18, the J gene TRBJ1-4, with D possibly being TRBD1 (6 bases). The CDR3 is made up of 15 amino acids. Trimming took 3 bases from V and 6 from J, leaving 14 bases between them. Germline V CDR1 and CDR2: KGHSH, LQKENI. The CDR3 loop is CASSPLGQTDEKLFF. The CDR3 DNA reads as TGTGCCAGCTCACCGCTAGGACAGACCGATGAAAAACTGTTTTTT.

This chain connects TRBV19 to TRBJ2-2; TRBD2 agrees at 7 bases. The germline gives CDR1 LNHDA, CDR2 SQIVND (reference sequence). This CDR3 comprises 15 residues. J gave up 1 base and V 4 bases, and 3 bases lay outside the gene matches. CDR3 DNA: TGTGCCAGTAGTAGGGGGGGTAGGAACACCGGGGAGCTGTTTTTT. Translated, it gives CASSRGGRNTGELFF. The full variable domain, with the rest looked up from reference TRBV19 and TRBJ2-2, is DGGITQSPKYLFRKEGQNVTLSCEQNLNHDAMYWYRQDPGQGLRLIYYSQIVNDFQKGDIAEGYSVSREKKESFPLTVTSAQKNPTAFYLCASSRGGRNTGELFFGEGSRLTVL.

The sample holds one count of this clone. The J gene is TRBJ2-1, the V gene TRBV9; TRBD1 is a possible D gene (6 bases). Germline V gene lookup returns CDR1 SGDLS and CDR2 YYNGEE. The length of the CDR3 is 19 residues. Trimming took 4 bases from V and 0 from J, leaving 23 bases between them. The CDR3 DNA follows: TGTGCCAGCAGCCCCAGGGCCTCGCGCAGGGGCCTCTCCTACAATGAGCAGTTCTTC. Its translation: CASSPRASRRGLSYNEQFF.

The chain is built from TRBV30 and TRBJ2-7; TRBD2 matches at 9 bases. Germline V CDR1 and CDR2: GTSNPN, SVGIG (reference sequence). After removal of 5 bases from V and 3 bases from J, the junction contained 14 bases not matched to a gene. There are 16 residues in the CDR3. The CDR3 here is CAWDLKASGVGYEQYF. Written as DNA, the CDR3 is TGTGCCTGGGACCTGAAGGCTAGCGGGGTGGGCTACGAGCAGTACTTC.

The gene calls are TRBV11-2 and TRBJ1-6, with TRBD1 matching over 7 bases. Germline CDR1 is SGHAT and CDR2 is FQNNGV. CDR3 length: 14 amino acids. The J segment lost 7 bases and the V segment lost 5 bases, leaving 5 bases of the junction unmatched. The CDR3 here is CASSDQGENSPLHF. The CDR3 DNA is TGTGCCAGCAGCGATCAGGGGGAAAATTCACCCCTCCACTTT.

This chain joins TRBV28 and TRBJ2-1, with D possibly being TRBD2 (7 bases). Per the germline V gene, CDR1 is MDHEN and CDR2 is SYDVKM. CDR3 length: 14 amino acids. V was cut by 6 bases and J by 10 bases, with 19 bases left in between. This chain's CDR3 is CASRVSGGEKEQFF. DNA for the CDR3: TGTGCCAGCAGGGTTTCGGGGGGCGAGAAGGAGCAGTTCTTC.

This chain connects TRBV6-5 to TRBJ2-3, with 8 bases fitting TRBD1. V lost 5 bases to trimming and J lost 4 bases; unmatched junction nucleotides: 5. From germline, CDR1 is MNHEY and CDR2 SVGAGI. The CDR3 is made up of 14 amino acids. CDR3 DNA sequence: TGTGCCAGCAGTACCGGACAGGGCCCAGATACGCAGTATTTT. Translation: CASSTGQGPDTQYF.

This clone was seen once. The chain recombines TRBV5-6 with TRBJ2-2; tentatively, D is TRBD1 (6 bases). Germline V gives CDR1 SGHDT, CDR2 YYEEEE. This CDR3 is built from 17 residues. Trimming removed 3 bases from V and 6 bases from J, with 21 bases in between. The CDR3 bases are TGTGCCAGCAGCTCCCTTAATCAGGGGATCCTCGCCGGGGAGCTGTTTTTT. This translates into CASSSLNQGILAGELFF.

The chain uses TRBV5-6 and TRBJ1-5; D might be TRBD1 (5 bases). Germline lookup yields CDR1 SGHDT and CDR2 YYEEEE. CDR3 size: 15 residues. V was clipped by 1 base and J by 6 bases, with 14 bases between them. The DNA of the CDR3 is TGTGCCAGCAGCTTGTCAGGGTATTGGGGTCAGCCCCAGCATTTT. Protein product: CASSLSGYWGQPQHF.

The chain carries TRBV5-8 and TRBJ1-5, with 7 positions matching TRBD1. V dropped 1 base and J dropped 2; count of bases not matched to a gene: 12. This CDR3 is built from 18 residues. Germline loops: CDR1 SGHTS, CDR2 YDEGEE. CDR3 region: CASSLLRQGSGGNQPQHF. The CDR3 coding sequence is TGTGCCAGCAGCTTGCTTAGACAGGGTTCTGGAGGCAATCAGCCCCAGCATTTT.